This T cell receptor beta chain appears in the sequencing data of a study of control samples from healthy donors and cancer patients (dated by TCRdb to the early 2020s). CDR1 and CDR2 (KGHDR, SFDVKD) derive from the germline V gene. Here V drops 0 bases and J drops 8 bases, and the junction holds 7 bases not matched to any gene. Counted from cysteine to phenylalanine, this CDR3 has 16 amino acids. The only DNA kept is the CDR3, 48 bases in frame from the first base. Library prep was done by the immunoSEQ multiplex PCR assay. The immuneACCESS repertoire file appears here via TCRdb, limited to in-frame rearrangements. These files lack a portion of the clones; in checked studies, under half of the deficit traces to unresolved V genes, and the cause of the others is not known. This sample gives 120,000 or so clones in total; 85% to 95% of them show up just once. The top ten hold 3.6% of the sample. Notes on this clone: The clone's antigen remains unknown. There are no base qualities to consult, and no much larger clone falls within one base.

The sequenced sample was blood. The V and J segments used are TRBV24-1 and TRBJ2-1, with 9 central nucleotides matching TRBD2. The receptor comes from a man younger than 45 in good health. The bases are TGTGCCACCAGTGATTTGTCACCGCGGGGGGGGTATGAGCAGTTCTTC. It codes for CATSDLSPRGGYEQFF.